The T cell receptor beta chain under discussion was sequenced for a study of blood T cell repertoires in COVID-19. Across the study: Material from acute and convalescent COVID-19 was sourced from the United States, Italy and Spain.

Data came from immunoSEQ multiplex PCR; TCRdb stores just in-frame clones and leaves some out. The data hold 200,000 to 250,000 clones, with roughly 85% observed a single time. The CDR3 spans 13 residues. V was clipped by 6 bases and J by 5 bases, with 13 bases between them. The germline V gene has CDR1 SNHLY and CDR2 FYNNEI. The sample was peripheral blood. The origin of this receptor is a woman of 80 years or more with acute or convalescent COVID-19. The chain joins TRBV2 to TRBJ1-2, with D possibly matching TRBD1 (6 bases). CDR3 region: CASSLDSKYGYTF. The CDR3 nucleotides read TGTGCCAGCAGCTTGGACAGCAAATATGGCTACACCTTC.